Detailed here is one T cell receptor beta chain. Profiled with immunoSEQ multiplex PCR; TCRdb holds only in-frame clones, not every one. The table records about 92,000 clones, roughly 93% of them present only once. V lost 8 bases, J lost 9 bases, and 12 bases lay in between. CDR1 and CDR2 (germline): SNHLY, FYNNEI. The CDR3 length is 11 residues. This entry belongs to a study of T cell responses to AZD1222 COVID-19 vaccine. The chain is built from TRBV2 and TRBJ2-3, with D tentatively TRBD1 or TRBD2 (5 bases each). The TCR comes from an adult in good health. The sample in question was peripheral blood, obtained on day 0 of AZD1222 vaccination. As DNA, the CDR3 is TGTGCCAGCGGGGGTATAGAAACGCAGTATTTT. As protein: CASGGIETQYF.